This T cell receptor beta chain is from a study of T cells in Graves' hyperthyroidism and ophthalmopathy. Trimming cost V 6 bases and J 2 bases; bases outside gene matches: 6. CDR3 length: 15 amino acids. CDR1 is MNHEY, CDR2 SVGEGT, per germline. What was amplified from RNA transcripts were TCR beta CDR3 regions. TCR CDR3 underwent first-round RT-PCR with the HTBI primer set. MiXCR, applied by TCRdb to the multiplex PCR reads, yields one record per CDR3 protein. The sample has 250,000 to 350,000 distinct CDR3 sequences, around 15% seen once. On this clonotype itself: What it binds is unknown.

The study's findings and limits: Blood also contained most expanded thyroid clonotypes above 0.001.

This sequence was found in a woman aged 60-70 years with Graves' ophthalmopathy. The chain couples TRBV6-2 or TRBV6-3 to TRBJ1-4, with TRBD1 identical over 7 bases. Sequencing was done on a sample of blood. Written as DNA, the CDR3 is TGTGCCAGCAGGTCTTACAGGGGTACTAATGAAAAACTGTTTTTT. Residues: CASRSYRGTNEKLFF.